One and the same sample provided the 26 T cell receptor beta chains below, sequenced in a study of T-cell memory formation after mild COVID-19. Each CDR3 protein gets one entry after TCRdb re-called the 5' RACE reads with MiXCR. The data hold 210,000 or so distinct CDR3 sequences, with more than 9% observed a single time. Specimen: PBMCs or a T cell subset sorted from them (not recorded which). Receptors were obtained from a man aged 18 to 35 who had mild COVID-19 (a few samples of this study predate the infection). Cell type and time point are not known.

This clonotype was recorded a few times. V usage is TRBV5-8 and J usage is TRBJ1-5; no firm D call. The CDR3 length is 12 residues. The V gene's germline CDR1 is SGHTS and CDR2 YDEGEE. Trimming cost V 9 bases and J 3 bases, with 10 bases left between them. The CDR3 protein is CATTKVNQPQHF. CDR3 nucleotides: TGTGCCACCACGAAGGTCAATCAGCCCCAGCATTTT.

Many counts were recorded for this clonotype. V and J are TRBV7-9 and TRBJ1-2; D not certain. This CDR3 is 14 amino acids long. The V gene lost 5 bases and the J gene lost 4 bases, with 14 bases spanning the gap. The germline CDR1 and CDR2 sequences are SEHNR and FQNEAQ (reference sequence). The CDR3 region is CASSNEDAPYGYTF. CDR3 in DNA: TGTGCCAGCAGCAACGAGGACGCGCCCTATGGCTACACCTTC. Full variable domain (rest looked up from reference TRBV7-9 and TRBJ1-2): DTGVSQNPRHKITKRGQNVTFRCDPISEHNRLYWYRQTLGQGPEFLTYFQNEAQLEKSRLLSDRFSAERPKGSFSTLEIQRTEQGDSAMYLCASSNEDAPYGYTFGSGTRLTVV.

The chain couples TRBV18 to TRBJ2-3; the match to TRBD2 covers 8 bases. This CDR3 region has 14 residues. CDR1 and CDR2 (germline): KGHSH, LQKENI. The V gene end was trimmed by 4 bases and the J gene end by 10 bases; junction bases not matched to a gene: 10. The CDR3, as DNA: TGTGCCAGCTCACAAGCGGGGGACCCCGAGGCGCAGTATTTT. It yields the protein CASSQAGDPEAQYF.

This chain joins TRBV3-1 and TRBJ2-2, with D possibly matching TRBD1 (6 bases). The CDR3 spans 15 residues. The V gene's germline CDR1 is LGHDT and CDR2 YNNKEL (reference sequence). The germline V and J ends were trimmed by 4 bases and 2 bases, with 11 bases remaining between them. DNA for the CDR3: TGTGCCAGCAGCCTCCCGGGACAAAACACCGGGGAGCTGTTTTTT. Its protein is CASSLPGQNTGELFF.

In this sample, this clonotype turned up a few times. V and J are TRBV20-1 and TRBJ2-1, with no clear D. CDR1 and CDR2 (germline): DFQATT, SNEGSKA (reference sequence). This CDR3 is built from 14 residues. As DNA, the CDR3 is TGCAGCATTAGACGAGTCGGCCCCTACAATGAGCAGTTCTTC. Its translation: CSIRRVGPYNEQFF.

The chain joins TRBV12-3 or TRBV12-4 to TRBJ2-1, with 7 bases matching TRBD2. The CDR3 has 14 amino acids. The junction had 3 bases not matched to a gene; V was cut back by 5 bases and J by 2 bases. CDR3 amino acids: CASSPRGAYNEQFF. The CDR3 nucleotides read TGTGCCAGCAGTCCTCGGGGGGCCTACAATGAGCAGTTCTTC.

V usage is TRBV6-5 and J usage is TRBJ2-7; TRBD2 is a possible D gene (6 bases). Germline-derived CDR1 and CDR2 are MNHEY and SVGAGI. The CDR3 sequence is 15 residues long. V lost 3 bases, J lost 3 bases, and 15 bases lay in between. CDR3 sequence (DNA): TGTGCCAGCAGTTATCCGGTCGGGGGATACTACGAGCAGTACTTC. It encodes CASSYPVGGYYEQYF.

V is TRBV7-3 and J is TRBJ2-3; TRBD1 might be the D (6 bases). Germline assignment: CDR1 SGHTA and CDR2 FQGTGA. The CDR3 covers 17 residues. Trimming pared 1 base from V and 0 bases from J, leaving 14 bases between. The CDR3 spells CASSLIGRQASTDTQYF. CDR3 in DNA: TGTGCCAGCAGCTTAATCGGAAGACAGGCCAGCACAGATACGCAGTATTTT.

In its sample, this clonotype was seen a few times. V usage is TRBV3-1 and J usage is TRBJ2-5; D is ambiguous. CDR3 length: 13 residues. Germline V gene data show CDR1 as LGHDT and CDR2 as YNNKEL (reference sequence). Deletions cut 4 bases from V and 2 bases from J, with 8 bases between. The DNA of the CDR3 is TGTGCCAGCAGCCCAGGTCTACAAGAGACCCAGTACTTC. Encoded protein: CASSPGLQETQYF.

The chain is built from TRBV7-2 and TRBJ1-1; D is unresolved. With 4 bases removed from V and 4 bases from J, the gap between germline ends came to 10 bases. Germline CDR1 and CDR2: SGHTA and FQGNSA. This CDR3 is built from 13 residues. CDR3 bases: TGTGCCAGCAGCTCCCAGGACGGCACTGAAGCTTTCTTT. Translated: CASSSQDGTEAFF.

The V and J genes are TRBV20-1 and TRBJ2-3; D call uncertain. V lost 0 bases, J lost 8 bases, and 21 bases lay in between. In germline, CDR1 is DFQATT, CDR2 SNEGSKA (reference sequence). This CDR3 spans 16 amino acids. CDR3 in amino acids: CSARDRAGGDWSTQYF. For the CDR3, the DNA is TGCAGTGCTAGAGATAGGGCAGGTGGCGATTGGAGTACGCAGTATTTT.

This clonotype came up many times. The chain couples TRBV29-1 to TRBJ2-2; D not certain. The CDR3 covers 13 residues. Trimming removed 5 bases from V and 7 bases from J, with 14 bases in between. Germline V lookup: CDR1 SQVTM, CDR2 ANQGSEA. DNA of the CDR3: TGCAGCGTTAAATATCACACAGACGGGGAGCTGTTTTTT. Translation: CSVKYHTDGELFF.

This clonotype was recorded a few times. The chain is built from TRBV5-4 and TRBJ1-2; D is unresolved. The ends were cut back, 3 bases at V and 3 bases at J, with 12 bases in the middle. The length of the CDR3 is 14 residues. Per germline, CDR1 SGHNT and CDR2 YYREEE (reference sequence). CDR3 sequence reads: CASSSRTDYYGYTF. The CDR3 region has the DNA TGTGCCAGCAGCTCCCGGACGGACTACTATGGCTACACCTTC.

This clonotype has more than one count but fewer than ten. The rearrangement uses TRBV5-1 and TRBJ2-7; 8 nucleotides agree with TRBD2. Unmatched junction bases numbered 9, after V lost 1 base and J lost 0 bases. This CDR3 spans 17 amino acids. CDR1 is SGHRS, CDR2 YFSETQ, per germline. The CDR3, as DNA: TGCGCCAGCAGCTTGAACGCGGGGGGCCCGTTCTCCTACGAGCAGTACTTC. Residues: CASSLNAGGPFSYEQYF.

The CDR3 DNA sequence: TGCAGTGCTAGAGACCGGGACAGGGGAAATTCTGGCTACACCTTC. This translates into CSARDRDRGNSGYTF. This chain links TRBV20-1 with TRBJ1-2; 10 bases are shared with TRBD1. CDR1 is DFQATT, CDR2 SNEGSKA, per germline (reference sequence). The CDR3 loop spans 15 amino acids. V was pared by 0 bases and J by 7 bases, with 8 bases of the junction left unmatched.

The sample holds a few counts of this clonotype. This chain links TRBV7-9 with TRBJ1-2; D perhaps matches TRBD1 (6 bases). The CDR3 consists of 12 residues. CDR1 and CDR2 from the germline V gene are SEHNR and FQNEAQ (reference sequence). Trimming stripped 3 bases from V and 6 bases from J, with 8 bases between. For the CDR3, the DNA is TGTGCCAGCAGCTTGCAGGGGAATGGCTACACCTTC. Translation gives CASSLQGNGYTF.

This chain links TRBV7-8 with TRBJ2-3; the D is unclear. CDR1 and CDR2 from the germline V gene are SGHVS and FQNEAQ. The ends were cut back, 8 bases at V and 4 bases at J, with 7 bases in the middle. This CDR3 comprises 11 residues. CDR3 amino acids: CASGVSDTQYF. Written as DNA, the CDR3 is TGTGCCAGCGGGGTATCAGATACGCAGTATTTT.

In this sample, this clonotype turned up a few times. The genes are TRBV10-1 and TRBJ2-5, with 7 bases aligning to TRBD1. Germline V lookup: CDR1 WNHNN, CDR2 SYGVQD (reference sequence). The CDR3 runs 14 residues. J lost 4 bases, V lost 3 bases, and 5 bases had no gene match. CDR3 DNA sequence: TGCGCCAGCAGTGATTCAAACAGGGGAGAGACCCAGTACTTC. It encodes CASSDSNRGETQYF.

This chain connects TRBV7-9 to TRBJ1-2; the match to TRBD1 covers 10 bases. The J segment lost 4 bases and the V segment lost 0 bases, leaving 5 bases of the junction unmatched. Germline V gene sequence: CDR1 SEHNR, CDR2 FQNEAQ (reference sequence). The CDR3 covers 16 residues. In DNA form, the CDR3 reads TGTGCCAGCAGCTTAGCCGGGACAGGGGTCCTCTATGGCTACACCTTC. Translation gives CASSLAGTGVLYGYTF.

The chain links TRBV5-1 to TRBJ2-3, with 8 bases identical to TRBD2. Losses at the gene ends were 0 bases for V and 4 bases for J; bases not matched to a gene: 4. Germline lookup yields CDR1 SGHRS and CDR2 YFSETQ. This CDR3 region has 15 residues. CDR3 amino acids: CASSLGGGPADTQYF. DNA of the CDR3: TGCGCCAGCAGCTTGGGCGGGGGGCCCGCAGATACGCAGTATTTT. Filled out from reference TRBV5-1 and TRBJ2-3, the complete variable domain reads KAGVTQTPRYLIKTRGQQVTLSCSPISGHRSVSWYQQTPGQGLQFLFEYFSETQRNKGNFPGRFSGRQFSNSRSEMNVSTLELGDSALYLCASSLGGGPADTQYFGPGTRLTVL.

The V and J genes are TRBV5-6 and TRBJ1-2; 9 positions match TRBD1. Germline CDR1 is SGHDT and CDR2 is YYEEEE. Trimming removed 3 bases from V and 4 bases from J; junction bases left unmatched: 4. The CDR3 covers 14 residues. CDR3 amino acids: CASSSTGGSYGYTF. In nucleotides, the CDR3 is TGTGCCAGCAGCTCTACAGGGGGCAGCTATGGCTACACCTTC. The whole variable domain, remainder taken from reference TRBV5-6 and TRBJ1-2, is DAGVTQSPTHLIKTRGQQVTLRCSPKSGHDTVSWYQQALGQGPQFIFQYYEEEERQRGNFPDRFSGHQFPNYSSELNVNALLLGDSALYLCASSSTGGSYGYTFGSGTRLTVV.

The chain uses TRBV7-2 and TRBJ1-5, with D possibly TRBD1 on 5 matching bases. Per germline, CDR1 SGHTA and CDR2 FQGNSA. V was cut by 5 bases and J by 4 bases, with 12 bases left in between. The CDR3 runs 14 residues. In DNA, the CDR3 is TGTGCCAGCAGCCCATCGGGGCGAAATCAGCCCCAGCATTTT. The encoded protein is CASSPSGRNQPQHF. Based on the CDR3 plus reference TRBV7-2 and TRBJ1-5, the full variable domain is GAGVSQSPSNKVTEKGKDVELRCDPISGHTALYWYRQSLGQGLEFLIYFQGNSAPDKSGLPSDRFSAERTGGSVSTLTIQRTQQEDSAVYLCASSPSGRNQPQHFGDGTRLSIL.

The J gene is TRBJ1-2, the V gene TRBV18; D gene uncertain. Germline CDR1 and CDR2: KGHSH and LQKENI. The CDR3 length is 14 residues. Trimming left V 3 bases short and J 8 bases short, with 16 bases between. The CDR3 DNA reads as TGTGCCAGCTCACCGCCGGACCTTATAGGAGGCTACACCTTC. It yields the protein CASSPPDLIGGYTF.

There are a few counts of this clonotype. The genes are TRBV29-1 and TRBJ2-2; the D gene could be TRBD1 or TRBD2 (5 bases each). CDR3 length: 14 amino acids. The V gene's germline CDR1 is SQVTM and CDR2 ANQGSEA. CDR3 in DNA: TGCAGTGGGGGAGAGGGCATCGAATCCGGGGAGCTGTTTTTT. As protein: CSGGEGIESGELFF.

This clonotype appeared a few times. The V gene is TRBV28, the J gene TRBJ1-6, with TRBD1 matching over 7 bases. CDR3 length equals 18 residues. V lost 7 bases to trimming and J lost 12 bases; unmatched junction nucleotides: 24. The germline V gene has CDR1 MDHEN and CDR2 SYDVKM. The CDR3 loop is CASNFGGAPTGIGKPLHF. CDR3 bases: TGTGCCAGCAACTTCGGGGGGGCCCCGACAGGGATCGGCAAACCCCTCCACTTT.

This clonotype was seen more than once but under ten times. V is TRBV2 and J is TRBJ2-5; 12 positions agree with TRBD2. The germline V gene encodes CDR1 SNHLY and CDR2 FYNNEI. With 7 bases clipped from V and 2 bases from J, the junction kept 5 bases outside the gene matches. CDR3 size: 15 residues. CDR3 loop: CASTKGTSGQETQYF. CDR3 nucleotides: TGTGCCAGCACCAAGGGGACTAGCGGGCAAGAGACCCAGTACTTC.